Shown below are 24 T cell receptor beta chains from a single sample sequenced in a study of vaccination effects on CD4 cells after COVID-19. The protocol was immunoSEQ multiplex PCR, while the TCRdb copy is restricted to in-frame clones and leaves out a portion. The data contain tens of thousands of clones, approximately 77% of them singletons. Subsequent to 10 days of culture, CD4+ T cells were isolated. These TCRs' antigens remain unknown. Sequencing used CD4+ T cells from PBMCs cultured without peptide, obtained before COVID-19 vaccination. The receptor set was obtained from a human donor who received a COVID-19 vaccine.

This rearrangement joins TRBV6-2 or TRBV6-3 to TRBJ1-1; D is possibly TRBD1 (6 bases). Trimming removed 2 bases at V and 3 bases at J, with 10 bases between. CDR3 length equals 14 residues. Germline V gene data show CDR1 as MNHEY and CDR2 as SVGEGT. CDR3 DNA sequence: TGTGCCAGCAGTTACGTCAGGGGTCACACTGAAGCTTTCTTT. The encoded protein is CASSYVRGHTEAFF.

V and J are TRBV12-3 or TRBV12-4 and TRBJ2-7; perhaps D is TRBD1 or TRBD2 (5 bases each). Trimming took off 6 bases at V and 4 bases at J, with 13 bases between the two ends. The length of the CDR3 is 13 residues. The CDR3 here is CASSLGVGYEQYV. The CDR3 DNA sequence: TGTGCCAGCAGCTTGGGGGTAGGGTACGAGCAGTACGTC.

The CDR3 region is CSAKGGDEQYV. The CDR3 DNA reads TGCAGTGCAAAGGGTGGCGACGAGCAGTACGTC. The rearrangement uses TRBV20-1 and TRBJ2-7; D gene uncertain. V lost 6 bases and J lost 5, with 11 bases in between. The length of the CDR3 is 11 residues. Germline CDR1 is DFQATT and CDR2 is SNEGSKA (reference sequence).

This clone has a handful of counts. This sequence joins TRBV9 and TRBJ1-1; D may be TRBD1 (5 bases). The CDR3 length is 14 residues. Deletions cut 3 bases from V and 1 base from J, with 10 bases between. Germline V gene data show CDR1 as SGDLS and CDR2 as YYNGEE. The CDR3 DNA sequence: TGTGCCAGCAGCGCAGGGACTGCGAACACTGAAGCTTTCTTT. It specifies CASSAGTANTEAFF.

The table lists this clone with a few counts. The gene calls are TRBV11-2 and TRBJ2-1; TRBD2 matches at 11 bases. Germline CDR1 reads SGHAT; CDR2 reads FQNNGV. The V segment lost 8 bases and the J segment 3 bases; nucleotides outside the gene matches: 9. This CDR3 comprises 16 residues. DNA for the CDR3: TGTGCCAGCCGAACCCTAGCGGGGGGAAACTACAATGAGCAGTTCTTC. As protein: CASRTLAGGNYNEQFF.

This clone was seen only a few times. CDR3 sequence (DNA): TGTGCCAGCAGACCACAGGGCTATGGCTACACCTTC. Translated, it gives CASRPQGYGYTF. V and J are TRBV6-6 and TRBJ1-2; the D gene is possibly TRBD1 (6 bases). V lost 6 bases, J lost 4 bases, and 9 bases lay in between. Germline-derived CDR1 and CDR2 are MNHNY and SVGAGI (reference sequence). The CDR3 sequence is 12 residues long.

The chain recombines TRBV2 with TRBJ2-1; D perhaps matches TRBD2 (5 bases). Trimming took 6 bases from V and 9 from J, leaving 18 bases between them. Per germline, CDR1 SNHLY and CDR2 FYNNEI. The CDR3 contains 14 residues. The CDR3 protein is CASSDYLVTIEQFF. CDR3 bases: TGTGCCAGCAGCGACTATCTAGTAACGATTGAGCAGTTCTTC.

The V call is TRBV5-8, the J call TRBJ1-2; 11 bases fit TRBD1. With V trimmed by 4 bases and J by 3 bases, 5 bases remained unmatched. CDR1 and CDR2 from the germline V gene are SGHTS and YDEGEE. The length of the CDR3 is 15 residues. The CDR3 is CASSPRDRGYYGYTF. The CDR3 DNA sequence: TGTGCCAGCAGCCCCCGGGACAGGGGGTACTATGGCTACACCTTC. The complete variable domain, with remaining parts taken from reference TRBV5-8 and TRBJ1-2, reads EAGVTQSPTHLIKTRGQQATLRCSPISGHTSVYWYQQALGLGLQFLLWYDEGEERNRGNFPPRFSGRQFPNYSSELNVNALELEDSALYLCASSPRDRGYYGYTFGSGTRLTVV.

This chain's CDR3 is CASSLRRVLDEKLFF. The CDR3 DNA reads as TGTGCCAGCAGCCTACGTCGCGTATTGGACGAAAAACTGTTTTTT. This rearrangement joins TRBV11-2 to TRBJ1-4; D is unclear. Per germline, CDR1 SGHAT and CDR2 FQNNGV. V was pared by 5 bases and J by 8 bases, with 18 bases between. The CDR3 loop spans 15 amino acids.

The V call is TRBV28, the J call TRBJ1-6, with D possibly matching TRBD1 (5 bases). CDR1 is MDHEN, CDR2 SYDVKM, per germline. The CDR3 consists of 15 residues. V was cut by 6 bases and J by 4 bases, with 13 bases left in between. CDR3 sequence reads: CASSLGELYNSPLHF. CDR3 nucleotide sequence: TGTGCCAGCAGCCTGGGGGAGCTTTATAATTCACCCCTCCACTTT.

This clone was found a few times. The chain uses TRBV19 and TRBJ2-1; D not certain. The CDR3 extends over 16 amino acids. V gave up 5 bases and J gave up 2 bases, with 16 bases separating them. The germline CDR1 and CDR2 sequences are LNHDA and SQIVND (reference sequence). The CDR3 is CASSRSRQSPYNEQFF. The CDR3 DNA sequence: TGTGCCAGTAGTCGGTCTCGTCAGTCCCCCTACAATGAGCAGTTCTTC.

The chain has TRBV4-1 and TRBJ1-5; D is perhaps TRBD1 (5 bases). Germline CDR1 and CDR2: MGHRA and YSYEKL. The CDR3 is 14 amino acids. The V end was cut by 0 bases, the J end by 6 bases, with 9 bases between. The CDR3 DNA is TGCGCCAGCAGCCAAGATAGACAGATTCAGCCCCAGCATTTT. Protein: CASSQDRQIQPQHF.

This clone was found once. This rearrangement joins TRBV30 to TRBJ2-3, with 8 bases fitting TRBD1. Germline V gene lookup returns CDR1 GTSNPN and CDR2 SVGIG (reference sequence). Trimming took 2 bases from V and 0 from J; bases not matched to a gene: 4. The CDR3 is made up of 15 amino acids. CDR3 in DNA: TGTGCCTGGAGTCCGGGACAGGCAAGCACAGATACGCAGTATTTT. This sequence encodes CAWSPGQASTDTQYF. Looking up the rest from reference TRBV30 and TRBJ2-3 gives the full variable domain: SQTIHQWPATLVQPVGSPLSLECTVEGTSNPNLYWYRQAAGRGLQLLFYSVGIGQISSEVPQNLSASRPQDRQFILSSKKLLLSDSGFYLCAWSPGQASTDTQYFGPGTRLTVL.

The chain combines TRBV5-6 with TRBJ2-5; D uncertain. With 6 bases removed from V and 7 bases from J, the gap between germline ends came to 19 bases. The CDR3 contains 14 residues. The germline gives CDR1 SGHDT, CDR2 YYEEEE. CDR3 in DNA: TGTGCCAGCACCCTCACGACGGGTGTAGGGACCCAGTACTTC. Protein product: CASTLTTGVGTQYF.

This chain joins TRBV3-1 (or the pseudogene TRBV3-2) and TRBJ2-5, with D tentatively TRBD1 (6 bases). CDR1 LGHDT and CDR2 YNNKEL come from the germline V gene (reference sequence). V lost 0 bases to trimming and J lost 1 base, with 9 bases between them. CDR3 length: 15 residues. CDR3 sequence: CASSQDVDSQETQYF. DNA for the CDR3: TGTGCCAGCAGCCAAGATGTGGACAGCCAAGAGACCCAGTACTTC.

DNA for the CDR3: TGTGCCAGCAGCCCGCTGAGTGGGCTGGAGCAGTACGTC. Translating gives CASSPLSGLEQYV. The gene calls are TRBV7-9 and TRBJ2-7, with no clear D. V was pared by 5 bases and J by 7 bases, with 15 bases between. In germline, CDR1 is SEHNR, CDR2 FQNEAQ (reference sequence). The CDR3 length is 13 residues.

Only a few counts were recorded for this clone. A junction end diverges from the germline sequence, so it may reflect a read error. The chain carries TRBV7-9 and TRBJ1-3; D not resolved. The CDR3 runs to 14 residues. Germline V gene lookup returns CDR1 SEHNR and CDR2 FQNEAQ (reference sequence). The CDR3 DNA follows: TGTGCCAGCACCTTAGCCCGATCGGGAAACACCATATATTTT. Amino acid sequence: CASTLARSGNTIYF.

This clone was counted only a few times. The chain joins TRBV18 to TRBJ1-3; D gene uncertain. The CDR3 runs to 15 residues. V lost 3 bases, J lost 0 bases, and 9 bases lay in between. Germline CDR1 reads KGHSH; CDR2 reads LQKENI. For the CDR3, the DNA is TGTGCCAGCTCACCGGCCGGAATCTCTGGAAACACCATATATTTT. It specifies CASSPAGISGNTIYF. The whole variable domain, remainder taken from reference TRBV18 and TRBJ1-3, is NAGVMQNPRHLVRRRGQEARLRCSPMKGHSHVYWYRQLPEEGLKFMVYLQKENIIDESGMPKERFSAEFPKEGPSILRIQQVVRGDSAAYFCASSPAGISGNTIYFGEGSWLTVV.

This chain connects TRBV5-6 to TRBJ2-7; 7 nucleotides match TRBD1. Germline V CDR1 and CDR2: SGHDT, YYEEEE. The CDR3 extends over 14 amino acids. The V and J ends lost 2 bases and 1 base, in that order; junction bases with no gene match: 3. CDR3 sequence (DNA): TGTGCCAGCAGCTTTTTACAGGGGTCCTACGAGCAGTACGTC. Residues: CASSFLQGSYEQYV.

This sequence joins TRBV19 and TRBJ2-5, with a tentative D call TRBD1 (8 bases). This CDR3 spans 18 amino acids. The ends were cut back, 4 bases at V and 0 bases at J, with 21 bases in the middle. The germline CDR1 and CDR2 sequences are LNHDA and SQIVND (reference sequence). CDR3 in amino acids: CASSNKGGRQGYQETQYF. DNA for the CDR3: TGTGCCAGTAGTAACAAGGGAGGGAGACAGGGGTACCAAGAGACCCAGTACTTC.

The table lists this clone with a few counts. The chain carries TRBV19 and TRBJ2-1; tentative D call: TRBD1 (6 bases). The germline gives CDR1 LNHDA, CDR2 SQIVND (reference sequence). Between the trimmed V and J ends, which lost 0 bases and 10 bases, there was a span of 10 bases. The CDR3 extends over 13 amino acids. CDR3 in amino acids: CASSIDPDREQFF. Written as DNA, the CDR3 is TGTGCCAGTAGTATAGACCCAGACAGGGAGCAGTTCTTC.

This clone was seen a handful of times. The chain is built from TRBV4-1 and TRBJ2-1, with a tentative D call TRBD2 (5 bases). The CDR3 consists of 11 residues. Germline V lookup: CDR1 MGHRA, CDR2 YSYEKL. This chain's CDR3 is CASGTYNEQFF. CDR3 DNA: TGCGCATCGGGGACCTACAATGAGCAGTTCTTC.

The chain couples TRBV7-2 to TRBJ1-1; D call uncertain. This CDR3 is built from 15 residues. Germline V gene data show CDR1 as SGHTA and CDR2 as FQGNSA. Between the trimmed V and J ends, which lost 5 bases and 4 bases, there was a span of 17 bases. CDR3 loop: CASSRVHAEATEAFF. The CDR3 nucleotides are TGTGCCAGCAGCCGCGTCCACGCCGAGGCCACTGAAGCTTTCTTT.

The genes are TRBV7-6 and TRBJ2-2; tentatively, D is TRBD1 (6 bases). The CDR3 has 15 amino acids. V was trimmed by 3 bases and J by 2 bases, leaving 10 bases between them. The germline V gene encodes CDR1 SGHVS and CDR2 FNYEAQ. The CDR3: CASSFGRGNTGELFF. The CDR3 DNA reads TGTGCCAGCAGCTTCGGCAGGGGTAACACCGGGGAGCTGTTTTTT.